A selection of T cell receptor beta chains follows, all from one sample in a study of blood T cell repertoires in COVID-19. Method: immunoSEQ multiplex PCR; TCRdb's copy keeps in-frame clones and lacks some. The sample records about 300,000 clones, around 92% being singletons. What was sequenced was peripheral blood. Every receptor here comes from a man aged 18 to 29 who had recovered from COVID-19. The CDR3 runs from the conserved cysteine through the conserved F or W. The D gene is left open where the match is weak. Only some rows state a clone size, as once, few, many or a class for expanded clones.

TRBV29-1	.	TRBJ2-7	.	TGCAGCGTGACTCCACTGGACTCCTACGAGCAGTACTTC	CSVTPLDSYEQYF
TRBV5-8	TRBD2	TRBJ2-1	.	TGTGCCAGCAGCTTGGGCCTAGCGGGAGTTTCCTCCTACAATGAGCAGTTCTTC	CASSLGLAGVSSYNEQFF
TRBV6-2/TRBV6-3	TRBD2	TRBJ2-1	.	TGTGCCAGCAGTCTCCGGGGGGGAAACAATGAGCAGTTCTTC	CASSLRGGNNEQFF
TRBV3-1/TRBV3-2	TRBD2	TRBJ2-1	.	TGTGCCAGCAGCCACGTAGCGGGGGGGTTCAATGAGCAGTTCTTC	CASSHVAGGFNEQFF
TRBV9	TRBD2	TRBJ2-1	.	TGTGCCAGCAGCATCAGGACTAGCGGAAACAATGAGCAGTTCTTC	CASSIRTSGNNEQFF
TRBV5-4	.	TRBJ1-1	once	TGTGCCAGCAGCTTGGGGATTAAACTTCCCGGGACTGAAGCTTTCTTT	CASSLGIKLPGTEAFF
TRBV4-3	.	TRBJ1-2	.	TGCGCCAGCAGCCAAGATTTAGCAGCTAACTATGGCTACACCTTC	CASSQDLAANYGYTF
TRBV5-1	.	TRBJ1-1	.	TGCGCCAGCAGCTTGGGTGATCGTACGGGGTCTGAAGCTTTCTTT	CASSLGDRTGSEAFF
TRBV29-1	.	TRBJ1-1	.	TGCAGCGTCGTAGTTTTTATGAACACTGAAGCTTTCTTT	CSVVVFMNTEAFF
TRBV12-5	.	TRBJ1-5	.	TGTGCTAGTGGCCCCGACCCGGGGATCAATCAGCCCCAGCATTTT	CASGPDPGINQPQHF
TRBV18	TRBD2	TRBJ2-1	.	TGTGCCAGCTCACCACGACTAGCGGGAGGGGGCGATGAGCAGTTCTTC	CASSPRLAGGGDEQFF
TRBV25-1	TRBD2	TRBJ2-2	.	TGTGCCAGCAGATCAGCGGGAGGGGACACCGGGGAGCTGTTTTTT	CASRSAGGDTGELFF
TRBV29-1	TRBD2	TRBJ2-1	.	TGCAGCGTAGCAGGACTAGTAGTTGATGAGCAGTTCTTC	CSVAGLVVDEQFF
TRBV4-1	TRBD2	TRBJ2-1	.	TGCGCCAGCAGCCAAGATCGGCAACTAGCGAACAACTACAATGAGCAGTTCTTC	CASSQDRQLANNYNEQFF
TRBV12-3/TRBV12-4	.	TRBJ1-2	.	TGTGCCATCCGGGGCGGGAGTGGCTACACCTTC	CAIRGGSGYTF
TRBV5-8	TRBD1	TRBJ1-2	.	TGTGCCAGCAGCTTGTTCAAGGGGACAGCCAATACCTATGGCTACACCTTC	CASSLFKGTANTYGYTF
TRBV10-3	.	TRBJ2-2	few	TGTGCCATCAGTAACGGCGACAGTCCCACCGGGGAGCTGTTTTTT	CAISNGDSPTGELFF
TRBV18	TRBD1	TRBJ1-4	.	TGTGCCAGCTCACCACAGGGGGCAATAACTAATGAAAAACTGTTTTTT	CASSPQGAITNEKLFF
TRBV9	TRBD2	TRBJ2-3	.	TGTGCCAGCAGCGGCGCACTACTAGCGGGGACAGATACGCAGTATTTT	CASSGALLAGTDTQYF
TRBV9	.	TRBJ2-1	.	TGTGCCAGCAGCGTTACAAATGAGCAGTTCTTC	CASSVTNEQFF
TRBV3-1/TRBV3-2	TRBD2	TRBJ2-3	.	TGTGCCAGCAGCCAAGAAACTAGCGGGAGAAGGGATACGCAGTATTTT	CASSQETSGRRDTQYF
TRBV5-1	TRBD2	TRBJ2-7	.	TGCGCCAGCAGCCCCGGGACTAGCGGATCCCCTCAGCAGTACTTC	CASSPGTSGSPQQYF
TRBV27	.	TRBJ2-1	.	TGTGCCAGCAGTTTATATCCGGGTAGCTCCTACAATGAGCAGTTCTTC	CASSLYPGSSYNEQFF
TRBV7-8	.	TRBJ2-1	.	TGTGCCAGCAGCTTAGACACCCCCTACAATGAGCAGTTCTTC	CASSLDTPYNEQFF
TRBV9	TRBD2	TRBJ2-7	.	TGTGCCAGCAGCGCGGGAGGAGGGACCTCGGGCTTCTACGAGCAGTACTTC	CASSAGGGTSGFYEQYF
TRBV12-5	TRBD2	TRBJ2-3	.	TGTGCTAGTGGTCCCGGGACTAGCGGATTCACAGATACGCAGTATTTT	CASGPGTSGFTDTQYF
TRBV7-3	TRBD2	TRBJ2-3	.	TGTGCCAGCAGCACGAGCGGGAGAAGCACAGATACGCAGTATTTT	CASSTSGRSTDTQYF
TRBV12-3/TRBV12-4	TRBD2	TRBJ2-3	once	TGTGCCAGCAGTACCGGGGGGGCAGATACGCAGTATTTT	CASSTGGADTQYF
TRBV7-2	TRBD1	TRBJ1-4	.	TGTGCCAGCAGCTCACAGGGGGCTAATGAAAAACTGTTTTTT	CASSSQGANEKLFF
TRBV14	.	TRBJ1-1	.	TGTGCCAGCAGACAGAACACTGAAGCTTTCTTT	CASRQNTEAFF
TRBV27	TRBD1	TRBJ2-1	.	TGTGCCAGCAGTCCACTGGGGACAGGGGGAAACAATGAGCAGTTCTTC	CASSPLGTGGNNEQFF
TRBV13	TRBD1	TRBJ1-1	.	TGTGCCAGCAGCTTTGGACAGGGCAACACTGAAGCTTTCTTT	CASSFGQGNTEAFF
TRBV21-1	.	TRBJ1-5	.	TGTGCCAGCAGCCCGGGACAGGGGACCCAGCCCCAGCATTTT	CASSPGQGTQPQHF
TRBV6-4	.	TRBJ1-1	once	TGTGCCAGCGGATCAACGGACAGATGGAACACTGAAGCTTTCTTT	CASGSTDRWNTEAFF
TRBV11-2	.	TRBJ2-7	.	TGTGCCAGCACCTCGACAGGATACGAGCAGTACTTC	CASTSTGYEQYF
TRBV5-1	TRBD2	TRBJ2-3	.	TGCGCCAGCAGCTTGGTCGGCGGGGGGTTCACAGATACGCAGTATTTT	CASSLVGGGFTDTQYF
TRBV4-1	.	TRBJ1-4	.	TGCGCCAGCAGCCAAGATCTAACAGGGTATAATGAAAAACTGTTTTTT	CASSQDLTGYNEKLFF
TRBV5-8	TRBD2	TRBJ2-3	.	TGTGCCAGCAGCTGGGGGACTAGCGGGATGGGTACGCAGTATTTT	CASSWGTSGMGTQYF
TRBV7-8	TRBD2	TRBJ2-3	.	TGTGCCAGCAGCTTAGGACTAGCGGGAGCTAGAGATACGCAGTATTTT	CASSLGLAGARDTQYF
TRBV7-8	.	TRBJ2-3	.	TGTGCCAGCAGCTTCGAGGGAGCGGCAGATACGCAGTATTTT	CASSFEGAADTQYF
TRBV29-1	TRBD1	TRBJ1-2	.	TGCAGCGTTGACCGAACCTCGGACAGGGCAAATGGCTACACCTTC	CSVDRTSDRANGYTF
TRBV4-2	.	TRBJ2-3	.	TGTGCCAGCAGCCGCCGGACTATTACGGGCACAGATACGCAGTATTTT	CASSRRTITGTDTQYF
TRBV5-1	.	TRBJ1-1	.	TGCGCCAGCAGCCCTTACATGAACACTGAAGCTTTCTTT	CASSPYMNTEAFF
TRBV10-2	TRBD2	TRBJ2-3	once	TGCGCCAGCAGTGTAGCGGGAGGCTCTGGGGGGGCAGATACGCAGTATTTT	CASSVAGGSGGADTQYF
TRBV7-8	TRBD2	TRBJ2-7	.	TGTGCCAGCAGCTGGACTCTTAGCGGGAGGGCCTCCTACGAGCAGTACTTC	CASSWTLSGRASYEQYF
TRBV27	.	TRBJ1-6	.	TGTGCCAGCAGAGGGGATTCACCCCTCCACTTT	CASRGDSPLHF
TRBV6-5	.	TRBJ1-1	.	TGTGCCAGCAGTTACCGGGTCGGCACTGAAGCTTTCTTT	CASSYRVGTEAFF
TRBV5-4	TRBD2	TRBJ2-3	.	TGTGCCAGCAGCTTGCCTACATTAGCGGGAGGTCTTACAGATACGCAGTATTTT	CASSLPTLAGGLTDTQYF
TRBV5-1	TRBD1	TRBJ2-1	few	TGCGCCAGCAGACAACAGGGGACAAGCTCCTACAATGAGCAGTTCTTC	CASRQQGTSSYNEQFF
TRBV12-3/TRBV12-4	.	TRBJ2-3	.	TGTGCCAGCAGTTCCTCCCCCCCGGATACGCAGTATTTT	CASSSSPPDTQYF
TRBV7-3	TRBD1	TRBJ1-2	few	TGTGCCAGCAGCTTAAAGGGACAGCCGAACTATGGCTACACCTTC	CASSLKGQPNYGYTF